The present TCR beta chain was sequenced within a study of CD8+CD57+ T cells in acquired aplastic anemia. Study background: DNA recovered from sorted CD4+ and CD8+ cells had a mean of about 3 ug. Among healthy donors, CD4+ cells averaged roughly 11 million reads. Whole-study results and caveats: Around 29 CD8+ CDR3 sequences were shared between patients and controls. A significant difference in CD8+ Simpson's diversity between patients and controls was not found.

Turning to this clonotype: Antigen: not known. A much larger clone lies one base from this, so it may be a read error.

Template material for TCR beta VDJ and CDR3 profiling consisted of genomic DNA. TCRdb used MiXCR to reprocess the reads, holding one entry per CDR3 protein. Among some 130,000 distinct CDR3 sequences, more than 35% were seen once, and the ten largest hold 8% to 9.5%. The sequenced sample consisted of sorted CD4+, CD8+, or CD8+CD57+ T cells (not recorded which) from PBMCs. The clonotype comes from a human donor in good health, serving as a control.

The CDR3 spells CASGQLTTGYNEQFF. CDR3 sequence (DNA): TGTGCCAGCGGCCAACTGACGACAGGGTACAATGAGCAGTTCTTC. The gene calls are TRBV4-2 and TRBJ2-1, with 7 bases that match TRBD1. The CDR3 consists of 15 residues. CDR1 is LGHNA and CDR2 is YNFKEQ in the germline V gene.